The text below deals with one T cell receptor (beta chain). Its antigen remains unknown. Via MiXCR, TCRdb re-called the 5' RACE reads, giving one row per CDR3 protein. The sample has 550,000 to 600,000 distinct CDR3 sequences; about 20% are singletons. The source of the sample is a study of T-cell memory formation after mild COVID-19. Overall study context: Clustering of TCRs was largely donor specific.

Broader study findings: The finding that pre-infection memory included some responding clones suggested that cross-reactive memory joined. Contracting CD4+ clones lay largely in CM and EM, with CD8+ ones residing in EMRA.

The TCR sequence derives from an adult woman who had mild COVID-19 (a few samples of this study predate the infection). Cell type and time point are not known. Material for sequencing was PBMCs or a T cell subset sorted from them (not recorded which).

This CDR3 reads CASSLTMGQGNTEAFF. CDR3 nucleotides: TGTGCCAGCAGCTTAACGATGGGACAGGGGAACACTGAAGCTTTCTTT. The J gene is TRBJ1-1, the V gene TRBV5-4, with 9 bases aligning to TRBD1. The CDR3 loop spans 16 amino acids. The germline CDR1 and CDR2 sequences are SGHNT and YYREEE (reference sequence). V was clipped by 2 bases and J by 1 base; unmatched bases: 6.